The 19 T cell receptor beta chains reported below all come from one sample, sequenced in a study of technical replicates of blood from several donors. The assay was immunoSEQ multiplex PCR, and TCRdb's table has in-frame clones only and misses some. The table has some 74,000 clones, about nine tenths seen once. The sample comprised T cells isolated from PBMCs. The receptors were gathered from a human donor in good health.

The chain carries TRBV6-5 and TRBJ2-1, with 9 bases identical to TRBD2. Germline lookup yields CDR1 MNHEY and CDR2 SVGAGI. The CDR3 length is 15 residues. The V and J ends lost 3 bases and 3 bases, in that order; junction bases with no gene match: 3. The chain's CDR3 is CASSYSGSSYNEQFF. The DNA of the CDR3 is TGTGCCAGCAGTTATAGCGGGAGTAGCTACAATGAGCAGTTCTTC.

The V gene is TRBV6-5, the J gene TRBJ2-7; TRBD2 might be the D (6 bases). This CDR3 spans 13 amino acids. V lost 4 bases, J lost 5 bases, and 12 bases lay in between. Germline CDR1 is MNHEY and CDR2 is SVGAGI. The DNA for the CDR3 is TGTGCCAGCAGTTTCTCGGGAGTGCACGAGCAGTACTTC. Translation: CASSFSGVHEQYF.

This sequence joins TRBV19 and TRBJ1-5; D is perhaps TRBD1 (5 bases). There are 13 residues in the CDR3. Germline CDR1 is LNHDA and CDR2 is SQIVND (reference sequence). Trimming left V 8 bases short and J 9 bases short, with 17 bases between. The CDR3 loop reads CASFDYPGGPQHF. Written as DNA, the CDR3 is TGTGCCAGTTTTGACTATCCCGGGGGGCCCCAGCATTTT.

The CDR3 region is CASSQEPSGGYNEQFF. Written as DNA, the CDR3 is TGCGCCAGCAGCCAAGAGCCTAGCGGGGGGTACAATGAGCAGTTCTTC. The chain employs TRBV4-1 and TRBJ2-1; TRBD2 agrees at 11 bases. CDR3 size: 16 residues. Germline V gives CDR1 MGHRA, CDR2 YSYEKL. The J segment lost 4 bases and the V segment lost 0 bases, leaving 2 bases of the junction unmatched.

The CDR3 spells CASSLTQGFNQPQHF. CDR3 in DNA: TGTGCCAGCAGTTTAACTCAGGGGTTCAATCAGCCCCAGCATTTT. V gene TRBV27 combines with J gene TRBJ1-5; D might be TRBD1 (6 bases). The ends were cut back, 2 bases at V and 3 bases at J, with 11 bases in the middle. Germline CDR1 reads MNHEY; CDR2 reads SMNVEV (reference sequence). This CDR3 contains 15 residues.

The chain uses TRBV4-3 and TRBJ2-3; 7 bases are shared with TRBD1. The CDR3 length is 15 residues. Per germline, CDR1 LGHNA and CDR2 YSLEER. J was trimmed by 2 bases and V by 0 bases; bases with no gene match: 2. In nucleotides, the CDR3 is TGCGCCAGCAGCCAAGAGCAGGGGGACACAGATACGCAGTATTTT. The encoded protein is CASSQEQGDTDTQYF.

This chain links TRBV4-1 with TRBJ2-1; D remains unclear. Germline CDR1 MGHRA, CDR2 YSYEKL. V was pared by 0 bases and J by 6 bases, with 6 bases between. This CDR3 comprises 13 residues. The CDR3 DNA is TGCGCCAGCAGCCAAGACTTCGGCAATGAGCAGTTCTTC. Protein: CASSQDFGNEQFF.

The rearrangement links TRBV4-1 to TRBJ2-7; 12 nucleotides line up with TRBD2. There are 16 residues in the CDR3. The germline V gene has CDR1 MGHRA and CDR2 YSYEKL. The V segment lost 3 bases and the J segment 6 bases; nucleotides outside the gene matches: 9. The CDR3 protein is CASSHRLAGDSGEQYF. The DNA of the CDR3 is TGCGCCAGCAGCCATCGACTAGCGGGAGATTCGGGCGAGCAGTACTTC.

The V and J genes are TRBV2 and TRBJ1-3; D is unclear. Germline CDR1 SNHLY, CDR2 FYNNEI. This CDR3 region has 12 residues. Trimming stripped 8 bases from V and 0 bases from J, with 5 bases between. In DNA, the CDR3 is TGTGCCAGCGGAGTCTCTGGAAACACCATATATTTT. Its translation: CASGVSGNTIYF.

The V and J genes are TRBV10-1 and TRBJ2-7; 7 nucleotides line up with TRBD1. The J segment lost 6 bases and the V segment lost 2 bases, leaving 1 base of the junction unmatched. Germline CDR1 is WNHNN and CDR2 is SYGVQD (reference sequence). This CDR3 has 12 residues. CDR3 nucleotide sequence: TGCGCCAGCAGTGAGGCAGGGGGCGAGCAGTACTTC. This sequence encodes CASSEAGGEQYF.

This clone was counted between two and nine times. In DNA, the CDR3 is TGCGCCAGCAGAACAGGGTCTGCTAGCGGAGCTTCCTACAATGAGCAGTTCTTC. This gives the protein CASRTGSASGASYNEQFF. This chain links TRBV5-1 with TRBJ2-1; D is perhaps TRBD2 (7 bases). V lost 5 bases, J lost 1 base, and 22 bases lay in between. CDR3 length equals 18 residues. Germline V gene sequence: CDR1 SGHRS, CDR2 YFSETQ.

This rearrangement joins TRBV6-5 to TRBJ1-2; TRBD1 might be the D (6 bases). V lost 8 bases, J lost 8 bases, and 15 bases lay in between. Germline V gives CDR1 MNHEY, CDR2 SVGAGI. This CDR3 has 12 residues. CDR3 sequence (DNA): TGTGCCAGCGTTGGGGCAGGGGAGGGCTACACCTTC. Its translation is CASVGAGEGYTF.

This clone came up a few times. This sequence joins TRBV9 and TRBJ1-5; no reliable D call. CDR1 and CDR2 (germline): SGDLS, YYNGEE. The V and J ends lost 3 bases and 7 bases respectively, with 11 bases between them. This CDR3 has 13 residues. The CDR3 sequence is CASSADLGQPQHF. In DNA, the CDR3 is TGTGCCAGCAGCGCCGATCTAGGACAGCCCCAGCATTTT.

V usage is TRBV28 and J usage is TRBJ1-4; D call uncertain. The CDR3 length is 11 residues. From germline, CDR1 is MDHEN and CDR2 SYDVKM. Between the trimmed V and J ends, which lost 2 bases and 8 bases, there was a span of 3 bases. DNA for the CDR3: TGTGCCAGCAGTTTAGAGGAAAAACTGTTTTTT. Its protein is CASSLEEKLFF.

The chain couples TRBV12-5 to TRBJ1-2; D is possibly TRBD1 (6 bases). Germline lookup yields CDR1 LGHNT and CDR2 FRNRAP. V lost 1 base and J 3 bases, leaving 12 bases between the germline ends. The CDR3 is 15 amino acids. The CDR3 coding sequence is TGTGCTAGTGGTTTGGGGGACATCTACGACTATGGCTACACCTTC. The encoded protein is CASGLGDIYDYGYTF.

The chain links TRBV29-1 to TRBJ2-3; 7 bases are shared with TRBD2. Germline CDR1 and CDR2: SQVTM and ANQGSEA. CDR3 length equals 13 residues. V dropped 4 bases and J dropped 4; count of bases not matched to a gene: 5. CDR3 bases: TGCAGCGTTGCCAGCGGGACGGCAGATACGCAGTATTTT. Translation: CSVASGTADTQYF.

The rearrangement links TRBV9 to TRBJ1-4; 7 bases fit TRBD1. V lost 4 bases, J lost 4 bases, and 10 bases stayed unmatched. The CDR3 spans 16 residues. Germline V gene sequence: CDR1 SGDLS, CDR2 YYNGEE. CDR3: CASSPGSGTVNEKLFF. The CDR3 region has the DNA TGTGCCAGCAGCCCGGGGTCCGGGACAGTTAATGAAAAACTGTTTTTT.

The V gene is TRBV10-3, the J gene TRBJ1-1, with 9 bases lining up with TRBD1. The V gene end was trimmed by 9 bases and the J gene end by 4 bases; junction bases not matched to a gene: 6. CDR1 ENHRY and CDR2 SYGVKD come from the germline V gene. The CDR3 is 13 amino acids. In nucleotides, the CDR3 is TGTGCCATTAAACAGGGGGCCGGCACTGAAGCTTTCTTT. It encodes CAIKQGAGTEAFF.

The chain carries TRBV6-5 and TRBJ2-7, with 8 nucleotides matching TRBD2. After removal of 3 bases from V and 0 bases from J, the junction contained 7 bases not matched to a gene. The germline CDR1 and CDR2 sequences are MNHEY and SVGAGI. The CDR3 totals 16 residues. CDR3 region: CASSYLASGFSYEQYF. CDR3 DNA sequence: TGTGCCAGCAGTTATCTGGCTAGCGGGTTCTCCTACGAGCAGTACTTC.